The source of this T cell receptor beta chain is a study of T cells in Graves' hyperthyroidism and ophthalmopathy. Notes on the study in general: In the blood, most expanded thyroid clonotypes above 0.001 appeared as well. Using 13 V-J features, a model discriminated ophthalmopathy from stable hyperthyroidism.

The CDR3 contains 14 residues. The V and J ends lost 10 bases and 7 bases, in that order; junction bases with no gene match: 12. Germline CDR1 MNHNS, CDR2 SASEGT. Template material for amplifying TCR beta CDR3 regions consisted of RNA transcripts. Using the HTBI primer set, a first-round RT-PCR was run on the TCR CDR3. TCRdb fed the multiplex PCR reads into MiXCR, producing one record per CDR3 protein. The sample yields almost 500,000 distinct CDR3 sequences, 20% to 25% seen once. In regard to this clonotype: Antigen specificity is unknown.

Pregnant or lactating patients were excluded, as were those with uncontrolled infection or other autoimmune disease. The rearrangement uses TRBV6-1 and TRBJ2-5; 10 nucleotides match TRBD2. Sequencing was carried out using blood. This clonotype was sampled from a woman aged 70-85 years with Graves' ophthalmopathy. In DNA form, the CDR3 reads TGTGCCATCAGGGGTCTAGCGGGAGCCGGGACCCAGTACTTC. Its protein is CAIRGLAGAGTQYF.